The 9 T cell receptor beta chains presented below share a single source sample, sequenced in a study of CD8 T cells in Susac syndrome. RNA in amounts of roughly 0.5 to 1 ug was reverse transcribed with random hexamers. TCRdb re-called the immunoSEQ multiplex PCR reads through MiXCR, storing one row per CDR3 protein. Altogether about 120,000 distinct CDR3 sequences are present, roughly 94% being singletons, with the ten largest covering about 0.28%. The sample was CD8+ T cells from PBMCs. These receptors were obtained from a human donor with Susac syndrome.

CDR3 DNA sequence: TGCAGCGTTGGAGGAGGGGGAGGATACGAGCAGTACTTC. Its protein is CSVGGGGGYEQYF. The chain is built from TRBV29-1 and TRBJ2-7, with D perhaps TRBD1 or TRBD2 (6 bases each). The ends were cut back, 4 bases at V and 4 bases at J, with 14 bases in the middle. CDR3 length: 13 residues. CDR1 is SQVTM, CDR2 ANQGSEA, per germline.

The rearrangement links TRBV13 to TRBJ1-1; the D is unclear. Trimming removed 5 bases at V and 5 bases at J, with 6 bases between. Per the germline V gene, CDR1 is PRHDT and CDR2 is FYEKMQ (reference sequence). This CDR3 is built from 11 residues. CDR3 residues: CASSLVTEAFF. The CDR3 region has the DNA TGTGCCAGCAGCCTAGTGACTGAAGCTTTCTTT.

This clonotype has just one count. The J gene is TRBJ2-7, the V gene TRBV20-1; 8 nucleotides line up with TRBD1. The CDR3 totals 14 residues. Germline-derived CDR1 and CDR2 are DFQATT and SNEGSKA (reference sequence). Trimming took 4 bases from V and 0 from J; bases not matched to a gene: 5. DNA of the CDR3: TGCAGTGCTACGGGACAGGAGAGCTCCTACGAGCAGTACTTC. Its protein is CSATGQESSYEQYF.

The rearrangement links TRBV20-1 to TRBJ2-7; D possibly corresponds to TRBD1 (5 bases). Germline V gene lookup returns CDR1 DFQATT and CDR2 SNEGSKA (reference sequence). The V end lost 6 bases, the J end lost 3 bases, and 12 bases lay between the germline ends. The CDR3 is made up of 12 amino acids. CDR3: CSAADSFYEQYF. CDR3 nucleotides: TGCAGTGCCGCAGACAGTTTCTACGAGCAGTACTTC.

The genes are TRBV7-9 and TRBJ1-6; 9 bases align to TRBD1. Germline assignment: CDR1 SEHNR and CDR2 FQNEAQ (reference sequence). V lost 4 bases and J lost 5; bases outside the gene matches: 6. The CDR3 has 16 amino acids. In DNA form, the CDR3 reads TGTGCCAGCAGCTCGGGACAGGGCGGGGATAATTCACCCCTCCACTTT. Translating gives CASSSGQGGDNSPLHF.

The V gene is TRBV4-1, the J gene TRBJ2-1, with TRBD2 matching over 7 bases. The CDR3 loop spans 19 amino acids. Unmatched junction bases numbered 13, after V lost 1 base and J lost 1 base. CDR1 MGHRA and CDR2 YSYEKL come from the germline V gene. CDR3 in amino acids: CASSQVPMGGSGSYNEQFF. The CDR3 DNA follows: TGCGCCAGCAGCCAAGTCCCCATGGGGGGGAGCGGGTCCTACAATGAGCAGTTCTTC.

The V gene is TRBV7-9, the J gene TRBJ2-3, with TRBD2 matching over 7 bases. V lost 5 bases to trimming and J lost 3 bases; unmatched junction nucleotides: 5. Germline CDR1 and CDR2: SEHNR and FQNEAQ (reference sequence). The CDR3 covers 14 residues. In DNA, the CDR3 is TGTGCCAGCAGCCCTCGGGACTATACAGATACGCAGTATTTT. It encodes CASSPRDYTDTQYF.

This clonotype came up a few times. The genes are TRBV19 and TRBJ1-5; no clear D. The CDR3 is made up of 12 amino acids. Trimming left V 3 bases short and J 4 bases short, with 4 bases between. Germline assignment: CDR1 LNHDA and CDR2 SQIVND (reference sequence). This CDR3 is CASSIGNQPQHF. The CDR3 DNA reads TGTGCCAGTAGTATTGGGAATCAGCCCCAGCATTTT.

The V gene is TRBV9, the J gene TRBJ1-2; TRBD1 aligns across 8 bases. With V trimmed by 0 bases and J by 4 bases, 5 bases remained unmatched. CDR1 is SGDLS, CDR2 YYNGEE, per germline. The CDR3 runs to 15 residues. Written as DNA, the CDR3 is TGTGCCAGCAGCGTAGCTACAGGGGGAGCCTATGGCTACACCTTC. Translated, it gives CASSVATGGAYGYTF.